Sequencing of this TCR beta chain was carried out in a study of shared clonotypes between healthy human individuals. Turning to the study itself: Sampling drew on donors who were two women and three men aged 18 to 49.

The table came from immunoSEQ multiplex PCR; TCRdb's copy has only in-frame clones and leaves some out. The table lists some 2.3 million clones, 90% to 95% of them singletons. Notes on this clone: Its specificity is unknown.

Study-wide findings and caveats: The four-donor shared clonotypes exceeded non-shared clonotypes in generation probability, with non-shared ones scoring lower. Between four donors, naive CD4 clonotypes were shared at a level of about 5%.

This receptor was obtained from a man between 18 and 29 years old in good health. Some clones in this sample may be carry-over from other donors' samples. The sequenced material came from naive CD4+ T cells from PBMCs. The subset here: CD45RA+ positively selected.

CDR3 DNA sequence: TGTGCCAGTAGTATCCATTACAGGGTTAGCTCCTACGAGCAGTACTTC. This encodes CASSIHYRVSSYEQYF. The chain couples TRBV19 to TRBJ2-7; D is possibly TRBD1 (6 bases). Germline lookup yields CDR1 LNHDA and CDR2 SQIVND (reference sequence). V was cut by 3 bases and J by 0 bases, with 15 bases left in between. This CDR3 has 16 residues.